This note documents a single T cell receptor beta chain sequence. Its specificity is unknown. This sample is drawn from a study of graft-versus-host responses after intestinal transplantation. Study summary: Every recipient had anti-thymocyte globulin induction and roughly three years of tacrolimus plus steroids.

Using immunoSEQ multiplex PCR, the repertoire was profiled, and TCRdb retains in-frame clones only, with some absent. Of fewer than 95,000 clones in the sample, around 93% were seen once. General study findings and limits: Some GvH clones were seen earlier in gut or blood, suggesting intestinal origin. Some patients had graft-donor T cell macrochimerism, and their allografts showed high graft-versus-host to host-versus-graft clonal ratios.

This CDR3 has 13 amino acids. The V segment lost 7 bases and the J segment 4 bases; nucleotides outside the gene matches: 6. Germline V gives CDR1 MNHEY, CDR2 SMNVEV (reference sequence). This receptor was obtained from a human donor who received an intestinal transplant. The chain recombines TRBV27 with TRBJ1-2, with TRBD1 matching over 7 bases. The starting material was unstimulated CD8+ T cells sorted from spleen or lymph node cells, obtained before intestinal transplant. In DNA form, the CDR3 reads TGTGCCAGCAAACCTGACAGGGCCTATGGCTACACCTTC. Translated: CASKPDRAYGYTF.